This TCR beta chain appears in the sequencing data of a study of blood T cell repertoires in COVID-19. At the level of the study: T cells, B-cell-depleted T cells, or PBMCs provided the cDNA or gDNA that served as material.

The protocol was immunoSEQ multiplex PCR, while the TCRdb copy is restricted to in-frame clones and leaves out a portion. The sample has approximately 170,000 clones, 65% to 85% seen once. The CDR3 extends over 14 amino acids. V shed 5 bases, J shed 5 bases, and the junction held 4 bases outside the gene matches. The V gene's germline CDR1 is SGDLS and CDR2 YYNGEE. Recruits, aged roughly 18 to 89 years, lived in 25 or so US areas. The chain employs TRBV9 and TRBJ1-6; 7 bases are shared with TRBD1. The sequence came from a woman aged 50 to 65 in a cohort exposed to, infected with or recovered from COVID-19 (not recorded which). Sequenced: PBMCs or T cells enriched from blood (not recorded which). CDR3 loop: CASRRTGDNSPLHF. In DNA form, the CDR3 reads TGTGCCAGCAGGCGGACAGGTGATAATTCACCCCTCCACTTT.